The 16 T cell receptor beta chains presented below share a single source sample, sequenced in a study of T-cell memory formation after mild COVID-19. TCRdb redid the calling of the 5' RACE reads with MiXCR, one entry per CDR3 protein. The sample contains tens of thousands of distinct CDR3 sequences, approximately 7% of which appear only once. The specimen was PBMCs or a T cell subset sorted from them (not recorded which). The receptor source for this set is an adult woman who had mild COVID-19 (a few samples of this study predate the infection). Cell type and time point are not known.

This clonotype occurred many times. The V call is TRBV5-1, the J call TRBJ2-2; D gene unclear. The CDR3 is 13 amino acids. V lost 6 bases to trimming and J lost 4 bases, with 10 bases between them. In germline, CDR1 is SGHRS, CDR2 YFSETQ. The CDR3 loop is CASKVRPTGELFF. CDR3 in DNA: TGCGCCAGCAAGGTCAGACCCACCGGGGAGCTGTTTTTT.

This clonotype is judged medium-sized. The V call is TRBV5-5, the J call TRBJ2-1; unclear D gene. Trimming took 1 base from V and 9 from J, leaving 11 bases between them. This CDR3 is built from 13 residues. CDR1 SGHKS and CDR2 YYEKEE come from the germline V gene (reference sequence). The CDR3 DNA follows: TGTGCCAGCAGCTTGCCCACCTCGGGTGAGCAGTTCTTC. Protein product: CASSLPTSGEQFF.

The sample holds many counts of this clonotype. The V call is TRBV4-3, the J call TRBJ2-7; 11 bases map to TRBD2. Per the germline V gene, CDR1 is LGHNA and CDR2 is YSLEER. This CDR3 is built from 16 residues. Trimming cost V 0 bases and J 7 bases; bases outside gene matches: 8. CDR3 residues: CASSQDLAGGRREQYF. The DNA for the CDR3 is TGCGCCAGCAGCCAAGATCTAGCGGGAGGCCGTAGGGAGCAGTACTTC.

This clonotype was seen more than once but under ten times. This sequence joins TRBV7-9 and TRBJ2-6, with 9 nucleotides matching TRBD1. The V gene's germline CDR1 is SEHNR and CDR2 FQNEAQ (reference sequence). V shed 5 bases, J shed 4 bases, and the junction held 15 bases outside the gene matches. The CDR3 length is 19 residues. CDR3 region: CASSLVLGQGYTGANVLTF. The CDR3 nucleotides are TGTGCCAGCAGCCTCGTCCTCGGACAGGGGTATACCGGGGCCAACGTCCTGACTTTC.

At least ten counts were recorded for this clonotype. The CDR3 is CASSLATVSNEQFF. CDR3 coding DNA: TGTGCCAGCAGCTTAGCCACGGTTAGCAATGAGCAGTTCTTC. The chain carries TRBV7-2 and TRBJ2-1, with D unresolved. V was cut by 0 bases and J by 6 bases, with 9 bases left in between. This CDR3 comprises 14 residues. Germline V gives CDR1 SGHTA, CDR2 FQGNSA.

This clonotype occurred many times. CDR3 bases: TGCGCCAGCAGCCTAGCGAGCGGGGGGGGCACAGATACGCAGTATTTT. It yields the protein CASSLASGGGTDTQYF. The chain employs TRBV5-1 and TRBJ2-3, with TRBD2 matching 10 bases. The CDR3 is made up of 16 amino acids. Trimming at V came to 4 bases and at J to 1 base, leaving 6 bases not matched to a gene. Germline loops: CDR1 SGHRS, CDR2 YFSETQ.

This clonotype was observed many times. The CDR3 spells CASSAGGIQYF. The CDR3 DNA sequence: TGTGCCAGCAGCGCAGGTGGCATTCAGTACTTC. The chain is built from TRBV9 and TRBJ2-4; D is unclear. This CDR3 spans 11 amino acids. V was trimmed by 3 bases and J by 9 bases, leaving 7 bases between them. Germline CDR1 is SGDLS and CDR2 is YYNGEE.

This clonotype showed up many times. V usage is TRBV5-5 and J usage is TRBJ2-7; TRBD2 agrees at 9 bases. This CDR3 has 15 amino acids. V dropped 2 bases and J dropped 6; count of bases not matched to a gene: 9. Germline CDR1 SGHKS, CDR2 YYEKEE (reference sequence). The CDR3 DNA sequence: TGTGCCAGCAGCTTCACCCCGGGACTAGCTTCCGAGCAGTACTTC. Translation: CASSFTPGLASEQYF.

This clonotype was seen many times. The chain has TRBV24-1 and TRBJ2-3; 10 bases match TRBD2. V gave up 2 bases and J gave up 1 base; unmatched junction bases: 2. The CDR3 is 16 residues long. The germline V gene encodes CDR1 KGHDR and CDR2 SFDVKD. The CDR3 protein is CATSDYSGGRTDTQYF. The CDR3 bases are TGTGCCACCAGTGATTATAGCGGGGGGCGCACAGATACGCAGTATTTT.

This clonotype was seen many times. The rearrangement uses TRBV19 and TRBJ1-2, with unresolved D. The CDR3 totals 15 residues. The V gene lost 7 bases and the J gene lost 6 bases, with 21 bases spanning the gap. Per the germline V gene, CDR1 is LNHDA and CDR2 is SQIVND (reference sequence). The chain's CDR3 is CASMARRGGIDGYTF. DNA of the CDR3: TGTGCCAGTATGGCTCGCCGTGGAGGGATCGATGGCTACACCTTC. Supplemented by reference TRBV19 and TRBJ1-2, the full variable domain reads DGGITQSPKYLFRKEGQNVTLSCEQNLNHDAMYWYRQDPGQGLRLIYYSQIVNDFQKGDIAEGYSVSREKKESFPLTVTSAQKNPTAFYLCASMARRGGIDGYTFGSGTRLTVV.

This clonotype was detected many times. The V call is TRBV18, the J call TRBJ2-5; no reliable D call. This CDR3 has 13 residues. The germline V and J ends were trimmed by 3 bases and 2 bases, with 7 bases remaining between them. The germline V gene encodes CDR1 KGHSH and CDR2 LQKENI. CDR3 sequence: CASSPRRQETQYF. The DNA of the CDR3 is TGTGCCAGCTCACCGCGGCGTCAAGAGACCCAGTACTTC.

This clonotype showed up many times. The J gene is TRBJ2-7, the V gene TRBV10-3, with D possibly matching TRBD2 (5 bases). The CDR3 runs to 11 residues. Per germline, CDR1 ENHRY and CDR2 SYGVKD. V was trimmed by 6 bases and J by 7 bases, leaving 10 bases between them. CDR3 protein: CAISDYPEQYF. The CDR3 DNA reads TGTGCCATCAGCGACTATCCTGAGCAGTACTTC.

This clonotype showed up many times. The rearrangement joins TRBV29-1 to TRBJ2-1, with D perhaps matching TRBD1 (6 bases). CDR1 and CDR2 (germline): SQVTM, ANQGSEA. V was trimmed by 4 bases and J by 6 bases, leaving 16 bases between them. The CDR3 extends over 14 amino acids. The CDR3: CSVGGRRGPNEQFF. The CDR3 DNA reads TGCAGCGTTGGGGGGCGCAGGGGCCCCAATGAGCAGTTCTTC.

The CDR3 is CASTTGTLGRYEQYF. Here the CDR3 DNA reads TGTGCCAGCACGACCGGGACATTAGGCCGTTACGAGCAGTACTTC. The chain couples TRBV3-1 to TRBJ2-7, with a possible D match to TRBD1 (6 bases). CDR3 size: 15 residues. With 7 bases removed from V and 4 bases from J, the gap between germline ends came to 20 bases. Germline CDR1 reads LGHDT; CDR2 reads YNNKEL (reference sequence).

This clonotype showed up many times. The rearrangement links TRBV12-3 or TRBV12-4 to TRBJ1-5; D uncertain. The CDR3 consists of 13 residues. The germline V and J ends were trimmed by 3 bases and 9 bases, with 12 bases remaining between them. The CDR3 sequence: CASSFGLKGPQHF. Written as DNA, the CDR3 is TGTGCCAGCAGTTTTGGCCTCAAGGGGCCCCAGCATTTT.

The chain is built from TRBV4-3 and TRBJ2-1; 12 nucleotides agree with TRBD2. This CDR3 spans 16 amino acids. CDR1 is LGHNA, CDR2 YSLEER, per germline. The V gene end was trimmed by 0 bases and the J gene end by 4 bases; junction bases not matched to a gene: 1. CDR3 coding DNA: TGCGCCAGCAGCCAAGAAACTAGCGGGGGGTACAATGAGCAGTTCTTC. This codes for CASSQETSGGYNEQFF.